This T cell receptor (beta chain) was sequenced for a study of T cells in Graves' hyperthyroidism and ophthalmopathy. Those with hyperthyroidism were 18 to 65 years old, newly diagnosed, and ill for under 2 months. Orbital computed tomography and thyroid ultrasound, together with serum TRAb and thyroxine and clinical symptoms, were used for diagnoses. Cells are PBMCs isolated from over 7.5 ml of fresh blood. The CDR3 runs 14 residues. Per the germline V gene, CDR1 is DFQATT and CDR2 is SNEGSKA (reference sequence). The V end was cut by 0 bases, the J end by 3 bases, with 12 bases between. It was RNA transcripts that yielded the amplified TCR beta CDR3 regions. A first-round RT-PCR of the TCR CDR3 used the HTBI primer set. TCRdb reprocessed the multiplex PCR reads via MiXCR and lists one record per CDR3 protein. Here the sample spans 400,000 to 600,000 distinct CDR3 sequences, less than 25% being singletons.

The sequenced sample was blood. The V gene is TRBV20-1, the J gene TRBJ2-7, with D tentatively TRBD1 or TRBD2 (6 bases each). The origin of this receptor is a man aged 18 to 29 with Graves' hyperthyroidism. As DNA, the CDR3 is TGCAGTGCTAGAGATGCGGGACACCACTACGAGCAGTACTTC. Translation gives CSARDAGHHYEQYF.